This T cell receptor beta chain comes out of a study of TIL therapy for anti-PD-1-resistant metastatic lung cancer. V was shortened by 1 base and J by 4 bases, with 7 bases between the two germline ends. The CDR3 has 14 amino acids. The germline V gene has CDR1 KGHSH and CDR2 LQKENI. Time point reported: pre-treatment sample, taken before nivolumab and TIL therapy. The tumor samples were excised metastases, mostly pleural nodules or supraclavicular lymph nodes. The immunoSEQ assay was v3. Libraries were prepared by immunoSEQ multiplex PCR; TCRdb keeps only in-frame clonotypes and omits some of them. The sample contains around 8,000 clones, roughly 74% of which appear only once.

This receptor was obtained from a person between 25 and 80 years old with non-small cell lung cancer. The source material was tumor tissue, sampled at baseline. This chain uses TRBV18 with TRBJ2-2; D possibly corresponds to TRBD1 (6 bases). CDR3 sequence (DNA): TGTGCCAGCTCACCACAGGGGGTCACCGGGGAGCTGTTTTTT. This encodes CASSPQGVTGELFF.